The T cell receptor (beta chain) under discussion was sequenced for a study of blood T cells in healthy people across ages. The CDR3 consists of 15 residues. Germline CDR1 and CDR2: DFQATT and SNEGSKA (reference sequence). V lost 5 bases, J lost 4 bases, and 18 bases lay in between. A second PCR of roughly 6 to 12 cycles used a sample-barcoded 5' primer and a J-beta primer mix. There were at least 3 million CDR3-containing paired-end reads obtained from each sample. Each CDR3 protein gets one entry after TCRdb re-called the 5' RACE reads with MiXCR. The sample records fewer than 1,000,000 distinct CDR3 sequences, about half being singletons.

The rearrangement uses TRBV20-1 and TRBJ2-1; no firm D call. Specimen: blood. This sequence originates from a man aged 80 or over in good health. CDR3: CSAPKRVGQYNEQFF. In DNA form, the CDR3 reads TGCAGTGCTCCCAAAAGGGTTGGCCAGTACAATGAGCAGTTCTTC.